These 29 T cell receptor beta chains originate from one sample sequenced in a study of blood T cell repertoires in COVID-19. Profiling relied on immunoSEQ multiplex PCR, and the TCRdb table lists in-frame clones only, not all of them. In the table there are 150,000 to 200,000 clones, approximately 78% of which are singletons. Source material: peripheral blood. These receptors originate from a woman over 75 with active or convalescent COVID-19.

The V and J genes are TRBV10-3 and TRBJ2-6, with D possibly being TRBD1 (5 bases). CDR1 is ENHRY, CDR2 SYGVKD, per germline. Trimming took 5 bases from V and 4 from J, leaving 24 bases between them. The CDR3 has 19 residues. CDR3 in DNA: TGTGCCATCAGTCCCTTAGGGCCAGGGTCACTCTCCGGGGCCAACGTCCTGACTTTC. This codes for CAISPLGPGSLSGANVLTF.

This clone was seen more than once but under ten times. The J gene is TRBJ1-5, the V gene TRBV19; 9 nucleotides match TRBD1. V gave up 10 bases and J gave up 6 bases; unmatched junction bases: 7. CDR3 length: 13 amino acids. Germline V gene lookup returns CDR1 LNHDA and CDR2 SQIVND (reference sequence). Here the CDR3 reads CATEQGAGQPQHF. The CDR3 nucleotides are TGTGCCACTGAACAGGGGGCTGGTCAGCCCCAGCATTTT.

This clone was observed a few times. This chain joins TRBV5-1 and TRBJ1-2; D ambiguous. Germline-derived CDR1 and CDR2 are SGHRS and YFSETQ. With 0 bases removed from V and 0 bases from J, the gap between germline ends came to 3 bases. The CDR3 is 13 amino acids. The CDR3 reads CASSLASNYGYTF. CDR3 bases: TGCGCCAGCAGCTTGGCTTCTAACTATGGCTACACCTTC.

The V call is TRBV6-5, the J call TRBJ2-2; D may be TRBD1 (5 bases). The CDR3 has 14 residues. Germline V gene lookup returns CDR1 MNHEY and CDR2 SVGAGI. V lost 0 bases and J 4 bases, leaving 6 bases between the germline ends. The DNA for the CDR3 is TGTGCCAGCAGTTACTCGCAGGGCACCGGGGAGCTGTTTTTT. Protein sequence: CASSYSQGTGELFF.

The rearrangement joins TRBV4-3 to TRBJ2-7; TRBD1 aligns across 10 bases. V was clipped by 2 bases and J by 4 bases; unmatched bases: 8. CDR3 size: 16 residues. Germline CDR1 LGHNA, CDR2 YSLEER. CDR3 in amino acids: CASSQQLGTGEYEQYF. The CDR3 DNA is TGCGCCAGCAGCCAACAACTTGGGACAGGGGAATACGAGCAGTACTTC.

The V call is TRBV6-5, the J call TRBJ1-6; D perhaps matches TRBD1 (6 bases). This CDR3 is 16 amino acids long. From germline, CDR1 is MNHEY and CDR2 SVGAGI. Trimming shortened V by 0 bases and J by 7 bases, and 13 bases separated the two germline ends. The DNA of the CDR3 is TGTGCCAGCAGTTACTCGACGCAGGGGAGAAATTCACCCCTCCACTTT. This gives the protein CASSYSTQGRNSPLHF.

This chain uses TRBV10-3 with TRBJ1-1, with TRBD1 identical over 8 bases. The CDR3 spans 13 residues. CDR1 is ENHRY and CDR2 is SYGVKD in the germline V gene. The V gene end was trimmed by 10 bases and the J gene end by 6 bases; junction bases not matched to a gene: 10. This CDR3 reads CASAGQGRSEAFF. CDR3 nucleotide sequence: TGTGCCAGCGCCGGACAGGGAAGGTCTGAAGCTTTCTTT.

The genes are TRBV4-3 and TRBJ2-1, with 13 bases that match TRBD2. Germline lookup yields CDR1 LGHNA and CDR2 YSLEER. J gave up 10 bases and V 2 bases, and 5 bases lay outside the gene matches. The CDR3 runs 15 residues. CDR3 sequence reads: CASSQHLTSGGEQFF. DNA of the CDR3: TGCGCCAGCAGCCAACACCTGACTAGCGGGGGGGAGCAGTTCTTC.

This clone has just a few counts. This sequence joins TRBV21-1 and TRBJ2-5; TRBD1 is the table's D call and was not checked against the DNA. TRBV21-1 is annotated as a pseudogene. This CDR3 comprises 16 residues. CDR3 protein: CASSAEMDRSQETQYF. DNA for the CDR3: TGTGCCAGCAGCGCTGAGATGGACAGGTCCCAAGAGACCCAGTACTTC.

V usage is TRBV6-2 or TRBV6-3 and J usage is TRBJ1-4; D not resolved. Trimming removed 3 bases from V and 7 bases from J, with 12 bases in between. The germline V gene has CDR1 MNHEY and CDR2 SVGEGT. This CDR3 has 14 amino acids. The CDR3: CASSYWRTGEKLFF. The CDR3 coding sequence is TGTGCCAGCAGTTATTGGAGAACGGGTGAAAAACTGTTTTTT.

This clone has more than one count but fewer than ten. V gene TRBV27 combines with J gene TRBJ1-2; 7 nucleotides line up with TRBD1. V trimming: 5 bases; J trimming: 5 bases; junction bases outside the gene matches: 8. The germline gives CDR1 MNHEY, CDR2 SMNVEV (reference sequence). The CDR3 extends over 14 amino acids. CDR3 region: CASSLQTGSYGYTF. The CDR3, as DNA: TGTGCCAGCAGTCTCCAGACAGGGTCTTATGGCTACACCTTC.

This clone occurred once. This chain links TRBV10-3 with TRBJ1-1; TRBD1 is a possible D gene (5 bases). There are 13 residues in the CDR3. Trimming cost V 2 bases and J 4 bases, with 8 bases left between them. CDR1 is ENHRY, CDR2 SYGVKD, per germline. Written as DNA, the CDR3 is TGTGCCATCAGTGAGGGGGGGGGCACTGAAGCTTTCTTT. It encodes CAISEGGGTEAFF.

The rearrangement uses TRBV5-4 and TRBJ2-3; TRBD1 aligns across 9 bases. After removal of 4 bases from V and 1 base from J, the junction contained 4 bases not matched to a gene. The CDR3 runs 15 residues. Germline CDR1 SGHNT, CDR2 YYREEE (reference sequence). The CDR3 loop is CASSRDRERTDTQYF. CDR3 in DNA: TGTGCCAGCAGCCGGGACAGGGAACGCACAGATACGCAGTATTTT.

CDR3 region: CASRIQGASDTQYF. The CDR3, as DNA: TGCGCCAGCAGGATACAGGGGGCATCAGATACGCAGTATTTT. The V call is TRBV5-1, the J call TRBJ2-3, with TRBD1 matching over 9 bases. The trim removed 5 bases at V and 4 bases at J, leaving 5 bases unmatched. The CDR3 totals 14 residues. The germline V gene has CDR1 SGHRS and CDR2 YFSETQ.

The chain couples TRBV5-5 to TRBJ2-2; 7 positions match TRBD2. Trimming at V came to 2 bases and at J to 6 bases, leaving 7 bases not matched to a gene. The CDR3 runs to 15 residues. The germline CDR1 and CDR2 sequences are SGHKS and YYEKEE (reference sequence). The CDR3 nucleotides read TGTGCCAGCAGCTTACGGCAGGGAGGGTCCGGGGAGCTGTTTTTT. Encoded protein: CASSLRQGGSGELFF.

This rearrangement joins TRBV5-1 to TRBJ2-3; the match to TRBD2 covers 9 bases. This CDR3 spans 18 amino acids. The germline gives CDR1 SGHRS, CDR2 YFSETQ. Trimming removed 0 bases from V and 5 bases from J; junction bases left unmatched: 13. CDR3 in amino acids: CASSLVGGGAFKKDTQYF. CDR3 DNA: TGCGCCAGCAGCTTGGTAGGCGGGGGGGCCTTTAAAAAAGATACGCAGTATTTT.

V gene TRBV12-3 or TRBV12-4 combines with J gene TRBJ1-2; D perhaps matches TRBD1 (6 bases). The CDR3 totals 12 residues. The V end was cut by 6 bases, the J end by 8 bases, with 13 bases between. The CDR3 spells CASSYRVGGYTF. The CDR3 region has the DNA TGTGCCAGCAGCTACAGGGTTGGCGGCTACACCTTC.

This clone was recorded only once. The chain has TRBV19 and TRBJ1-5; 8 bases line up with TRBD1. Germline V gene lookup returns CDR1 LNHDA and CDR2 SQIVND (reference sequence). The V gene end was trimmed by 6 bases and the J gene end by 0 bases; junction bases not matched to a gene: 10. The CDR3 is 17 amino acids. CDR3 coding DNA: TGTGCCAGTAGCACGCGACAGGGGAGTTATAGCAATCAGCCCCAGCATTTT. Its protein product is CASSTRQGSYSNQPQHF. Together with reference TRBV19 and TRBJ1-5, the CDR3 gives the full variable domain: DGGITQSPKYLFRKEGQNVTLSCEQNLNHDAMYWYRQDPGQGLRLIYYSQIVNDFQKGDIAEGYSVSREKKESFPLTVTSAQKNPTAFYLCASSTRQGSYSNQPQHFGDGTRLSIL.

With respect to this clone: The junction departs from germline at one end; a sequencing error may be responsible. The chain combines TRBV7-8 with TRBJ2-7, with a possible D match to TRBD2 (5 bases). Germline loops: CDR1 SGHVS, CDR2 FQNEAQ. This CDR3 comprises 14 residues. The CDR3 is CASSLADFSYEQYF. CDR3 in DNA: TGTGCCAGCAGCCTAGCAGATTTCAGCTACGAGCAGTACTTC. The whole variable domain, filled in from reference TRBV7-8 and TRBJ2-7, reads GAGVSQSPRYKVAKRGQDVALRCDPISGHVSLFWYQQALGQGPEFLTYFQNEAQLDKSGLPSDRFFAERPEGSVSTLKIQRTQQEDSAVYLCASSLADFSYEQYFGPGTRLTVT.

The chain has TRBV28 and TRBJ2-5; D is perhaps TRBD2 (6 bases). Germline-derived CDR1 and CDR2 are MDHEN and SYDVKM. CDR3 length: 13 residues. V lost 5 bases, J lost 2 bases, and 9 bases lay in between. DNA for the CDR3: TGTGCCAGCAGTAACCGGGGGCAAGAGACCCAGTACTTC. It codes for CASSNRGQETQYF.

A few counts support this clone. The CDR3 bases are TGTGCCAGCAGTGCCGCGGGACAGATTAATGAAAAACTGTTTTTT. As protein: CASSAAGQINEKLFF. This chain uses TRBV28 with TRBJ1-4; the match to TRBD1 covers 7 bases. The junction had 7 bases not matched to a gene; V was cut back by 5 bases and J by 4 bases. This CDR3 is built from 15 residues. The germline V gene encodes CDR1 MDHEN and CDR2 SYDVKM.

V gene TRBV5-6 combines with J gene TRBJ1-3; the D is unclear. This CDR3 spans 15 amino acids. Germline V gene sequence: CDR1 SGHDT, CDR2 YYEEEE. V shed 1 base and J shed 3 bases, with 11 bases lying between them. The CDR3 protein is CASSLNRVYGNTIYF. The CDR3 bases are TGTGCCAGCAGCTTGAATCGGGTTTATGGAAACACCATATATTTT.

The gene calls are TRBV27 and TRBJ2-1, with 7 positions matching TRBD1. The CDR3 has 18 residues. CDR1 MNHEY and CDR2 SMNVEV come from the germline V gene (reference sequence). V lost 4 bases and J lost 1; bases outside the gene matches: 13. CDR3 coding DNA: TGTGCCAGCAGTTCCCAAACTCCCACAGGGGTTTCCTACAATGAGCAGTTCTTC. This translates into CASSSQTPTGVSYNEQFF.

The chain combines TRBV21-1 with TRBJ1-2; the DNA was not used to check the table's D call, TRBD1. TRBV21-1 is labeled a pseudogene. The CDR3 runs to 20 residues. The CDR3 sequence: CASSKTLKGPAGQGRRGYTF. The DNA for the CDR3 is TGTGCCAGCAGCAAGACTCTTAAGGGTCCTGCGGGACAGGGAAGAAGAGGCTACACCTTC.

There are a few counts of this clone. The rearrangement uses TRBV15 and TRBJ1-4; D gene unclear. The CDR3 extends over 16 amino acids. Germline-derived CDR1 and CDR2 are LNHNV and YYDKDF (reference sequence). V was cut by 3 bases and J by 0 bases, with 11 bases left in between. In DNA, the CDR3 is TGTGCCACCAGCAGCCAGTACAGAGCAACTAATGAAAAACTGTTTTTT. It translates to CATSSQYRATNEKLFF. The complete variable domain, with remaining parts taken from reference TRBV15 and TRBJ1-4, reads DAMVIQNPRYQVTQFGKPVTLSCSQTLNHNVMYWYQQKSSQAPKLLFHYYDKDFNNEADTPDNFQSRRPNTSFCFLDIRSPGLGDTAMYLCATSSQYRATNEKLFFGSGTQLSVL.

V and J are TRBV10-3 and TRBJ2-3; tentative D call: TRBD2 (5 bases). Deletions cut 6 bases from V and 4 bases from J, with 14 bases between. CDR1 and CDR2 (germline): ENHRY, SYGVKD. The CDR3 covers 14 residues. This chain's CDR3 is CAIRARESADTQYF. DNA of the CDR3: TGTGCCATCAGGGCGAGGGAAAGCGCAGATACGCAGTATTTT.

The rearrangement links TRBV11-2 to TRBJ2-1; the D is unclear. Germline CDR1 and CDR2: SGHAT and FQNNGV. Trimming pared 3 bases from V and 1 base from J, leaving 10 bases between. The length of the CDR3 is 15 residues. This chain's CDR3 is CASSLAPPSYNEQFF. Written as DNA, the CDR3 is TGTGCCAGCAGCTTGGCCCCGCCGTCCTACAATGAGCAGTTCTTC.

The table lists this clone with a count of one. DNA for the CDR3: TGCGCCAGCAGCTTGACAGGTAGTCTTGCTAATTCACCCCTCCACTTT. This gives the protein CASSLTGSLANSPLHF. The chain carries TRBV5-1 and TRBJ1-6, with D perhaps matching TRBD1 (5 bases). The CDR3 extends over 16 amino acids. Germline lookup yields CDR1 SGHRS and CDR2 YFSETQ. Trimming left V 1 base short and J 6 bases short, with 14 bases between.

The chain employs TRBV5-1 and TRBJ2-2, with a possible D match to TRBD2 (5 bases). The germline CDR1 and CDR2 sequences are SGHRS and YFSETQ. Trimming cost V 3 bases and J 7 bases, with 16 bases left between them. This CDR3 contains 15 residues. CDR3 in amino acids: CASSSWPRGVGELFF. CDR3 in DNA: TGCGCCAGCAGCTCCTGGCCACGGGGTGTCGGGGAGCTGTTTTTT.